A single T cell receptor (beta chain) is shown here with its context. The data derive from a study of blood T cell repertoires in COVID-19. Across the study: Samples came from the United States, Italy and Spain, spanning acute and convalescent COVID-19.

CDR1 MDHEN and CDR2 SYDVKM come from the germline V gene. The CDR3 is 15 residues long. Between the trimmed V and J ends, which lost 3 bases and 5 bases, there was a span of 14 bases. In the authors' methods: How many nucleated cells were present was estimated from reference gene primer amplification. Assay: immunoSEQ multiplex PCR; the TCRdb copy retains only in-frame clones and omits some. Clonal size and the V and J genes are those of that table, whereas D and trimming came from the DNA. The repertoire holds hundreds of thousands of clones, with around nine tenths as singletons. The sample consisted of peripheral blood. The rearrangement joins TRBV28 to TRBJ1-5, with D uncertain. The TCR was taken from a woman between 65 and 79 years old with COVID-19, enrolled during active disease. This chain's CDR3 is CASSFVRHIDQPQHF. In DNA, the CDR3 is TGTGCCAGCAGTTTTGTTAGACACATCGATCAGCCCCAGCATTTT. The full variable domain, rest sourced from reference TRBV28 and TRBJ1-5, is DVKVTQSSRYLVKRTGEKVFLECVQDMDHENMFWYRQDPGLGLRLIYFSYDVKMKEKGDIPEGYSVSREKKERFSLILESASTNQTSMYLCASSFVRHIDQPQHFGDGTRLSIL.